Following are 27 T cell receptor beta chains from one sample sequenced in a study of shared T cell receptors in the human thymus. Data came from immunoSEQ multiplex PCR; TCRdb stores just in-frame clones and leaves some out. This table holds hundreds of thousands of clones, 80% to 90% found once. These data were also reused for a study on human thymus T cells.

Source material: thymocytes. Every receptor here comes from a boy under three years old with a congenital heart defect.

The CDR3 protein is CAWSVPRGYTF. CDR3 DNA: TGTGCCTGGAGTGTTCCGCGTGGCTACACCTTC. The chain links TRBV30 to TRBJ1-2; D is unresolved. The CDR3 spans 11 residues. Per the germline V gene, CDR1 is GTSNPN and CDR2 is SVGIG (reference sequence). Trimming left V 0 bases short and J 7 bases short, with 6 bases between.

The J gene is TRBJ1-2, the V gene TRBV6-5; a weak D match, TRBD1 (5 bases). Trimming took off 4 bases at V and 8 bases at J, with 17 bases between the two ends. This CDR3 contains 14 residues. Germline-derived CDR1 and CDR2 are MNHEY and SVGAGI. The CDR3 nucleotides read TGTGCCAGCAGTTCCGTAGGGGCAGGGCGCGGCTACACCTTC. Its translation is CASSSVGAGRGYTF.

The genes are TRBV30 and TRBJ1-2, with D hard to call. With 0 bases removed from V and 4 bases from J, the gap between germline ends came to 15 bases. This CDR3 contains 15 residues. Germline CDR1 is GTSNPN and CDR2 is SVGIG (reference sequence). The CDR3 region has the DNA TGTGCCTGGAGTGTACGAAAACAGTCCTCCTATGGCTACACCTTC. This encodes CAWSVRKQSSYGYTF.

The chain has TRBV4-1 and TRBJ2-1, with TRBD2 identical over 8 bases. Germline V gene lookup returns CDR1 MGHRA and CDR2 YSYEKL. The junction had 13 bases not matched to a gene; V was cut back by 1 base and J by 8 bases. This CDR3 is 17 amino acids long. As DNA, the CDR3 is TGCGCCAGCAGCCAAGGGCGGAGTAGCGGGATCCGGCATGAGCAGTTCTTC. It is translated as CASSQGRSSGIRHEQFF.

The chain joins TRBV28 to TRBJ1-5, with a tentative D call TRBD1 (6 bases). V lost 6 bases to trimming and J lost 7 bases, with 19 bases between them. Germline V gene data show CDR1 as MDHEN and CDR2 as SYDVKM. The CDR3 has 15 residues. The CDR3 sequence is CASREIRGEGQPQHF. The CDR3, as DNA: TGTGCCAGCAGGGAAATCAGGGGAGAAGGGCAGCCCCAGCATTTT.

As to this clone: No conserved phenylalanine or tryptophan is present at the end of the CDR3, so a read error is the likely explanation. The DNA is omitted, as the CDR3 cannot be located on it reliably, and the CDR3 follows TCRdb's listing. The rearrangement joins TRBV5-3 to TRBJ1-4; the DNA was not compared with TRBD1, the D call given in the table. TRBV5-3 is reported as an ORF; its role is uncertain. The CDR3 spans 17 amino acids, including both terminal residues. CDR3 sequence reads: CARSLTNLQGSPHPPPV.

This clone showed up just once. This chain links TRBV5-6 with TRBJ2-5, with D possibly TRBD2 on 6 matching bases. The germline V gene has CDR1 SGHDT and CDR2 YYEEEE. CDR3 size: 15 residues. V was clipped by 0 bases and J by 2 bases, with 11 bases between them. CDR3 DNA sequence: TGTGCCAGCAGCTTGGGTTGGGACTCTCAAGAGACCCAGTACTTC. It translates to CASSLGWDSQETQYF.

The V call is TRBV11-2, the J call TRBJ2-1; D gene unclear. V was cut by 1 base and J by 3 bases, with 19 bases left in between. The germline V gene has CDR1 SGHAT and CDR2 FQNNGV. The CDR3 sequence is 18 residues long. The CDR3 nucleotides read TGTGCCAGCAGCTTAGTTCCCTTAGTCTCACGAAACTACAATGAGCAGTTCTTC. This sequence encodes CASSLVPLVSRNYNEQFF.

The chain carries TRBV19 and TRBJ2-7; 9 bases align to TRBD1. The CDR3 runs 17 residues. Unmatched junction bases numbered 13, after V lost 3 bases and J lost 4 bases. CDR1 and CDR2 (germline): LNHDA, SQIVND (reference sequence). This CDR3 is CASSMISTGTGPYEQYF. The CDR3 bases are TGTGCCAGTAGTATGATCAGTACCGGGACAGGGCCTTACGAGCAGTACTTC. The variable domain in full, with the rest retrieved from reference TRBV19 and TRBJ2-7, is DGGITQSPKYLFRKEGQNVTLSCEQNLNHDAMYWYRQDPGQGLRLIYYSQIVNDFQKGDIAEGYSVSREKKESFPLTVTSAQKNPTAFYLCASSMISTGTGPYEQYFGPGTRLTVT.

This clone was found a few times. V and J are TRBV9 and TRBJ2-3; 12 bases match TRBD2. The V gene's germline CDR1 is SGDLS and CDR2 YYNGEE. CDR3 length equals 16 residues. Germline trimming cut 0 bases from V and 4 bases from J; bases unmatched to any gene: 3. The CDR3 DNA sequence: TGTGCCAGCAGCGTAGAAACTAGCGGGGGGCCAGATACGCAGTATTTT. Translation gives CASSVETSGGPDTQYF.

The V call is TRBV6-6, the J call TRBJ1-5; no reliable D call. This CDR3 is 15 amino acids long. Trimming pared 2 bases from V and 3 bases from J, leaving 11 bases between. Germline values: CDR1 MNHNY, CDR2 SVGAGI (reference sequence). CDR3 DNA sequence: TGTGCCAGCAGTTACCTGGAGAGGGACAATCAGCCCCAGCATTTT. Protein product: CASSYLERDNQPQHF.

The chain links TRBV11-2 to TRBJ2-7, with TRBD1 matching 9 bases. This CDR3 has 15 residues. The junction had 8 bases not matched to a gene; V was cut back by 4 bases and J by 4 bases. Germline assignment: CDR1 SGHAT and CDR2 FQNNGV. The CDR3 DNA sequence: TGTGCCAGCAGCTCCACACCGGGACAGGGATACGAGCAGTACTTC. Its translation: CASSSTPGQGYEQYF.

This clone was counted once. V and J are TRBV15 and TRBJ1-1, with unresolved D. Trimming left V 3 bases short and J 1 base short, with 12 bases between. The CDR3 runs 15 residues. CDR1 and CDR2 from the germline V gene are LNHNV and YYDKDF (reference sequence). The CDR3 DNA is TGTGCCACCAGCAGGGCTGGAGGCCGGAACACTGAAGCTTTCTTT. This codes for CATSRAGGRNTEAFF.

The CDR3 here is CASSPDSTNYGYTF. The CDR3 bases are TGTGCCAGCAGCCCTGACAGCACTAACTATGGCTACACCTTC. V gene TRBV5-4 combines with J gene TRBJ1-2; tentative D call: TRBD1 (5 bases). This CDR3 is 14 amino acids long. CDR1 is SGHNT, CDR2 YYREEE, per germline (reference sequence). Trimming left V 4 bases short and J 0 bases short, with 10 bases between.

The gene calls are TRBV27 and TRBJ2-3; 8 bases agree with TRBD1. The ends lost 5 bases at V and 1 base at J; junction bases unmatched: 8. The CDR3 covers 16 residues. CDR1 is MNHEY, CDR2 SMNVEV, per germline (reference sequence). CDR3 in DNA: TGTGCCAGCAGTCAAACCGCGGACAGGGGCACAGATACGCAGTATTTT. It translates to CASSQTADRGTDTQYF.

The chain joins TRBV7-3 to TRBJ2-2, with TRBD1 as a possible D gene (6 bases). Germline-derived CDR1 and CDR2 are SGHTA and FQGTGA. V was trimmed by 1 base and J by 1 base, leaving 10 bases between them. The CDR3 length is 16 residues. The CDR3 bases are TGTGCCAGCAGCTTAAATGACAGGAAGAACACCGGGGAGCTGTTTTTT. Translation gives CASSLNDRKNTGELFF.

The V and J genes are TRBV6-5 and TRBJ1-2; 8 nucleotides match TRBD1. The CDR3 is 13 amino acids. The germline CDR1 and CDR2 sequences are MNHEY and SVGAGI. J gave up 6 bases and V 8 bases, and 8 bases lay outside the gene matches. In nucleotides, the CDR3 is TGTGCCAGCCGGGGAACAGGGGGGAATGGCTACACCTTC. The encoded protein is CASRGTGGNGYTF.

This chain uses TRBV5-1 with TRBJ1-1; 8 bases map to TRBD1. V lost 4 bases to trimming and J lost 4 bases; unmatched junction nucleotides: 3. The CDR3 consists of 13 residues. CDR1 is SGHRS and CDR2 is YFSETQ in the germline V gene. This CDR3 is CASSRTGGTEAFF. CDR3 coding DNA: TGCGCCAGCAGCAGAACAGGGGGCACTGAAGCTTTCTTT.

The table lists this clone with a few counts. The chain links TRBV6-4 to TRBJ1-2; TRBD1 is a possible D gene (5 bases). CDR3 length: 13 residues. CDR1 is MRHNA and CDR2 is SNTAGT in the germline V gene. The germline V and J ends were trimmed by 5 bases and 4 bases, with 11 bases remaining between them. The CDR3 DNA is TGTGCCAGCAGTAGAGGCCAGGGCTATGGCTACACCTTC. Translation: CASSRGQGYGYTF.

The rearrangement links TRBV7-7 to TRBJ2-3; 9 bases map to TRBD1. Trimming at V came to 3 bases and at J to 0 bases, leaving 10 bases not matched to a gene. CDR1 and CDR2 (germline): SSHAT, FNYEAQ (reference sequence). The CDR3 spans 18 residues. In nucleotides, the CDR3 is TGTGCCAGCAGCTTTGTTCTTAGGACAGGGGATAGCACAGATACGCAGTATTTT. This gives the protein CASSFVLRTGDSTDTQYF.

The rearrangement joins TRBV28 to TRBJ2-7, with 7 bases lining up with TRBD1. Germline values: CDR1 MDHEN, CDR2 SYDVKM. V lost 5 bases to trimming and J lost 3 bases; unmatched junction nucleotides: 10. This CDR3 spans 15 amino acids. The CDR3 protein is CASSPPRDRGYEQYF. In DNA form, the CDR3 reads TGTGCCAGCAGTCCCCCCCGGGACAGAGGCTACGAGCAGTACTTC.

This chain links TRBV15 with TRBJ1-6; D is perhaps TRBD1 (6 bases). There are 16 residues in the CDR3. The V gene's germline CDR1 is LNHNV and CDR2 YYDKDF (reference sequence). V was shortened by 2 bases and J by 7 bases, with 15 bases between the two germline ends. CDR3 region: CATSRPLQGGNSPLHF. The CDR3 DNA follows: TGTGCCACCAGCAGACCCCTACAGGGTGGAAATTCACCCCTCCACTTT.

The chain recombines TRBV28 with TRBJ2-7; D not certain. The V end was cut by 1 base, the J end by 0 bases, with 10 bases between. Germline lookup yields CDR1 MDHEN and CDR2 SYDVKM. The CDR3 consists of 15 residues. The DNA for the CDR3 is TGTGCCAGCAGTTTATCAAAAACGAGCTCCTACGAGCAGTACTTC. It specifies CASSLSKTSSYEQYF.

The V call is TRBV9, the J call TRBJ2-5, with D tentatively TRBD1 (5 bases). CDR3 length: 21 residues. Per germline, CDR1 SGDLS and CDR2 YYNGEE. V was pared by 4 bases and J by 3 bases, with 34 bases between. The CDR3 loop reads CASSMGKTWGLGLSAEETQYF. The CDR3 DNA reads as TGTGCCAGCAGCATGGGGAAAACTTGGGGCCTCGGTTTGTCGGCAGAAGAGACCCAGTACTTC.

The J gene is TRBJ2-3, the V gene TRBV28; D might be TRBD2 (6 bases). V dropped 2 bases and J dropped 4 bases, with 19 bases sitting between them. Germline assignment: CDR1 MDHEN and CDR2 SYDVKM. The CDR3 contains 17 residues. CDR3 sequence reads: CASSLGTRFGGADTQYF. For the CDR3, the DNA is TGTGCCAGCAGTTTAGGAACACGATTCGGGGGAGCAGATACGCAGTATTTT.

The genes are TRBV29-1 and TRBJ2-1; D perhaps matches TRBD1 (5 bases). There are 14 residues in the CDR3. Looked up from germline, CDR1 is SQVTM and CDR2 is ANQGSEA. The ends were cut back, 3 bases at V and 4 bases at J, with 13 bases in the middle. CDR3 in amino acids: CSVEKGIPYNEQFF. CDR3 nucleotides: TGCAGCGTTGAGAAGGGGATCCCTTACAATGAGCAGTTCTTC.

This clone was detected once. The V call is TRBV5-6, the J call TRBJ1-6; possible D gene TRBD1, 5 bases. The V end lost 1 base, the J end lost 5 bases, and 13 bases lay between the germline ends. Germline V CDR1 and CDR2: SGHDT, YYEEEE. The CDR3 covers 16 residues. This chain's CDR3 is CASSLRQGVDNSPLHF. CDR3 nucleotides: TGTGCCAGCAGCTTGCGGCAGGGCGTGGATAATTCACCCCTCCACTTT.